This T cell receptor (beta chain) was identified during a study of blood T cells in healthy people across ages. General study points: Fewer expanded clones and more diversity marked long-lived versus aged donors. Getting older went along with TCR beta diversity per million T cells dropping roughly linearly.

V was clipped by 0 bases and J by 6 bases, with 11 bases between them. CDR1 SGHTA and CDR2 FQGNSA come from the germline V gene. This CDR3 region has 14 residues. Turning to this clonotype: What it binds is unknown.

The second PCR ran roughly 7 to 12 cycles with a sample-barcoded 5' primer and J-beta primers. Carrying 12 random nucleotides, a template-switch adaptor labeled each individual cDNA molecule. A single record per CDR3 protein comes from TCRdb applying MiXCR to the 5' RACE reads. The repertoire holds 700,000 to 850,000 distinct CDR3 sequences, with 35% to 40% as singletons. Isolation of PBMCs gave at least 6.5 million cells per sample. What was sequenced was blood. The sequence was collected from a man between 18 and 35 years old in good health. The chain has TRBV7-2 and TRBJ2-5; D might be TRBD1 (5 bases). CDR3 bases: TGTGCCAGCAGCTTAGCCCAGGGTCATAAGACCCAGTACTTC. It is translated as CASSLAQGHKTQYF.